This T cell receptor (beta chain) comes out of a study of Ad26.COV2.S vaccination and SARS-CoV-2 variants. The wider study: In the study, Ad26.COV2.S was injected intramuscularly once, or twice 56 days apart. Study observations and caveats: Spike-specific TCR breadth in vaccine recipients exceeded that seen in placebo recipients. Those who received vaccine or placebo ended up with similar non-spike TCR breadth. Following vaccination, spike-specific CD8+ and CD4+ T cell responses reportedly exhibited substantial breadth.

The treatment here: around 19 received Ad26.COV2.S at low or high dose, single or two shots; 5 received placebo; per-sample allocation not given. Samples were taken on day 63 after the first vaccine or placebo injection. V lost 3 bases to trimming and J lost 16 bases, with 19 bases between them. The CDR3 length is 12 residues. Per germline, CDR1 GTSNPN and CDR2 SVGIG (reference sequence). The data were produced by immunoSEQ multiplex PCR, yet TCRdb's version contains in-frame clones alone and is incomplete. Of roughly 270,000 clones in the sample, over 75% were seen once. This clone was observed a few times. Its specificity is not known.

The sequence came from a person aged 18-65 years who received the Ad26.COV2.S COVID-19 vaccine or a placebo. The chain uses TRBV30 and TRBJ2-1, with D unresolved. The source was peripheral blood, collected in a trial of Ad26.COV2.S vaccine versus placebo. The DNA for the CDR3 is TGTGCCTGGAGGAAAGCCGGGCCCCTCTTATTCTTC. Translated: CAWRKAGPLLFF.